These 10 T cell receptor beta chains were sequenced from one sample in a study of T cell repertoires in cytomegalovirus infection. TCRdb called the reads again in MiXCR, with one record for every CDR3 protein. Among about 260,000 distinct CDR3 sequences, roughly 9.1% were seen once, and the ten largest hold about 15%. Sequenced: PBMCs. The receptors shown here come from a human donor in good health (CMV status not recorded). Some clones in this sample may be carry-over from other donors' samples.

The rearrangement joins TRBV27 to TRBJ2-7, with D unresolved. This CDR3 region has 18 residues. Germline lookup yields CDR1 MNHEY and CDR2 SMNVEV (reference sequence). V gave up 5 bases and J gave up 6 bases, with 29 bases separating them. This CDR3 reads CASSQRRAQTSVDGEQYF. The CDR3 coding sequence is TGTGCCAGCAGTCAACGTCGGGCCCAAACAAGCGTCGATGGCGAGCAGTACTTC.

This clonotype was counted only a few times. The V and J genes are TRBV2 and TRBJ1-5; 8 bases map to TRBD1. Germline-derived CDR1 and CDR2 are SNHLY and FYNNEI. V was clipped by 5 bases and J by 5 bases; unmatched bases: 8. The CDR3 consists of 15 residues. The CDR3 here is CASSPPGQDDQPQHF. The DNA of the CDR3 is TGTGCCAGCAGTCCCCCGGGACAGGATGATCAGCCCCAGCATTTT.

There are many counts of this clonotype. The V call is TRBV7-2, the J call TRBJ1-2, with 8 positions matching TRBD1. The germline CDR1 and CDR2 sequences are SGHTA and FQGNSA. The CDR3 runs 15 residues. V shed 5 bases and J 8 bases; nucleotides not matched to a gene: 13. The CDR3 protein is CASSKGQGTFGGYTF. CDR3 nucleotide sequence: TGTGCCAGCAGCAAAGGACAGGGTACCTTTGGCGGCTACACCTTC.

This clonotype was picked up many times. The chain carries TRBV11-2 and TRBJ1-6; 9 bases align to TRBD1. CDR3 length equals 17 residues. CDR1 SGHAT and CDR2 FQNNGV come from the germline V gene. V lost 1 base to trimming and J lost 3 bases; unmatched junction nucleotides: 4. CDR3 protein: CASSLVDRGNYNSPLHF. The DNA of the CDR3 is TGTGCCAGCAGCTTAGTGGACAGGGGAAACTATAATTCACCCCTCCACTTT. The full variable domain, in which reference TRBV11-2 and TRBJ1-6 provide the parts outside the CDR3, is EAGVAQSPRYKIIEKRQSVAFWCNPISGHATLYWYQQILGQGPKLLIQFQNNGVVDDSQLPKDRFSAERLKGVDSTLKIQPAKLEDSAVYLCASSLVDRGNYNSPLHFGNGTRLTVT.

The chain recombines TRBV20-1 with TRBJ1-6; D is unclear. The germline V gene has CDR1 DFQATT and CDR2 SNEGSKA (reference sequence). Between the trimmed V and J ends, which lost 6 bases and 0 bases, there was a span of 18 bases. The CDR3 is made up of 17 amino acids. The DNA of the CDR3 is TGCAGTGCCAGATTGGACGGTTTAAGCTCCTATAATTCACCCCTCCACTTT. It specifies CSARLDGLSSYNSPLHF.

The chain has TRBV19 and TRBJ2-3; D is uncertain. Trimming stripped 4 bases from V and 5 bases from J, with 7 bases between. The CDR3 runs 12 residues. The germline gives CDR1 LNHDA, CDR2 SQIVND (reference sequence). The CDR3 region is CASSNRRDTQYF. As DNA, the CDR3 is TGTGCCAGTAGTAACCGGAGAGATACGCAGTATTTT.

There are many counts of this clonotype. CDR3: CASSPSQGLNYGYTF. Here the CDR3 DNA reads TGTGCCAGCTCACCGTCTCAGGGCCTAAACTATGGCTACACCTTC. The chain employs TRBV18 and TRBJ1-2; a weak D match, TRBD1 (5 bases). Germline CDR1 reads KGHSH; CDR2 reads LQKENI. The CDR3 spans 15 residues. V gave up 3 bases and J gave up 2 bases, with 13 bases separating them.

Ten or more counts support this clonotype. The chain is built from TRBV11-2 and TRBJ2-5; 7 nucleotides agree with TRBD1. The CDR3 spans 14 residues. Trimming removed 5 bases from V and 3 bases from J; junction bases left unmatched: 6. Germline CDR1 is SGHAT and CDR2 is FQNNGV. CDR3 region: CASSRGQTKETQYF. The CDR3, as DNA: TGTGCCAGCAGCCGGGGACAGACTAAAGAGACCCAGTACTTC.

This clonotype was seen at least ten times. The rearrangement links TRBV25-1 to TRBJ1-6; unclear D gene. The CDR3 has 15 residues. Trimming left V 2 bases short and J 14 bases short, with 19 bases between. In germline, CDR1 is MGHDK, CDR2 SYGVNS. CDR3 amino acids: CASSEPTTPGGALHF. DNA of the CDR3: TGTGCCAGCAGTGAACCCACGACCCCTGGTGGGGCCCTCCACTTT.

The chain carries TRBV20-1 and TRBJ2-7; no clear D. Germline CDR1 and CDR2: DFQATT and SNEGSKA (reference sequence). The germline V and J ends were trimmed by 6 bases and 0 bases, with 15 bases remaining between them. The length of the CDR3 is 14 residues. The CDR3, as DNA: TGCAGTGCGAGCAAGCGTACCATCTCCTACGAGCAGTACTTC. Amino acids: CSASKRTISYEQYF.